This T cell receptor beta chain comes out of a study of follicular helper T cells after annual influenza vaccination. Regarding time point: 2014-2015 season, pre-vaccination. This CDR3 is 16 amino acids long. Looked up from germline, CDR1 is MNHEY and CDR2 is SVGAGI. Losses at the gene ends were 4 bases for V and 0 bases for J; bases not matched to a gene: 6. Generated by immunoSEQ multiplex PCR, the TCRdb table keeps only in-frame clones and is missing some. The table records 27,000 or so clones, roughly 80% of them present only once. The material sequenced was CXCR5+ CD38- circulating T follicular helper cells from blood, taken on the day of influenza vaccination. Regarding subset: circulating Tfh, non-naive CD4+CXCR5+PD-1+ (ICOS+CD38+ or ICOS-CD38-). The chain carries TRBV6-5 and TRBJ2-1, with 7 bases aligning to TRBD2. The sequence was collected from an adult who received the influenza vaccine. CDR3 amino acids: CASSLLAGSSYNEQFF. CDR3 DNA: TGTGCCAGCAGTTTATTAGCGGGCAGCTCCTACAATGAGCAGTTCTTC.